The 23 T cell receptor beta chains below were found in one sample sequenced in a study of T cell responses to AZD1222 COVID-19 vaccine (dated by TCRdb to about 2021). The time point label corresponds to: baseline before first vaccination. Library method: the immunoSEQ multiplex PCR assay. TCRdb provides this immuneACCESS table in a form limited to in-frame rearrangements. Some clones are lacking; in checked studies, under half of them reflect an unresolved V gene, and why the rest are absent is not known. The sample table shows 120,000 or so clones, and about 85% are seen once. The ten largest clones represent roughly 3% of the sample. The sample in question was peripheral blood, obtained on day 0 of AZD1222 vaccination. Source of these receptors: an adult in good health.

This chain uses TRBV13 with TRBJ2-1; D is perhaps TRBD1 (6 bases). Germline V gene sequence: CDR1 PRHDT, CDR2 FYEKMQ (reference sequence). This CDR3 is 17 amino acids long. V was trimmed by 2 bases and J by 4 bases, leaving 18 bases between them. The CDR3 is CASSLLGAQQAYNEQFF. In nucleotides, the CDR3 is TGTGCCAGCAGCTTATTGGGGGCGCAGCAAGCTTACAATGAGCAGTTCTTC.

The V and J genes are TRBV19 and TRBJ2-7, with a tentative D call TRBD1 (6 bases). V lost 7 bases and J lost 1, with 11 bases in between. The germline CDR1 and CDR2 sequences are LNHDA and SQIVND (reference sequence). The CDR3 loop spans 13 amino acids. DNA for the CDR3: TGTGCCAGTACTCCACAGGGTTCCTACGAGCAGTACTTC. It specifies CASTPQGSYEQYF. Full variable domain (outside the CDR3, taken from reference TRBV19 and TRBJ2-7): DGGITQSPKYLFRKEGQNVTLSCEQNLNHDAMYWYRQDPGQGLRLIYYSQIVNDFQKGDIAEGYSVSREKKESFPLTVTSAQKNPTAFYLCASTPQGSYEQYFGPGTRLTVT.

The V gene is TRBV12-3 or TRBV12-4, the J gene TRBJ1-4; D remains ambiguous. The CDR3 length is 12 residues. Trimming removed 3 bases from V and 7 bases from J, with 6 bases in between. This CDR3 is CASSFRSEKLFF. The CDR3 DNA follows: TGTGCCAGCAGTTTCAGGAGTGAAAAACTGTTTTTT.

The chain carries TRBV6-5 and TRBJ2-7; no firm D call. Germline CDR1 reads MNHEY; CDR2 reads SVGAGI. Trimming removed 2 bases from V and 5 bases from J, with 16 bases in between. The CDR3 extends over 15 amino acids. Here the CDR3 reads CASSYLGPPRNEQYF. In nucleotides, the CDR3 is TGTGCCAGCAGTTACCTCGGGCCGCCGAGGAACGAGCAGTACTTC.

The CDR3 bases are TGTGCCAGTAGTAAGGACAGGGCAACGAACACTGAAGCTTTCTTT. This gives the protein CASSKDRATNTEAFF. This rearrangement joins TRBV19 to TRBJ1-1, with TRBD1 matching over 8 bases. Per the germline V gene, CDR1 is LNHDA and CDR2 is SQIVND (reference sequence). This CDR3 is 15 amino acids long. The ends lost 4 bases at V and 1 base at J; junction bases unmatched: 5.

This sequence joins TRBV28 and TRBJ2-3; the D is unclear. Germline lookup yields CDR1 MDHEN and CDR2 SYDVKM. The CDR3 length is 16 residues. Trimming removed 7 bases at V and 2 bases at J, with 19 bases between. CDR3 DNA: TGTGCCAGCACTACCCTTTGGGCCACCTCCACAGATACGCAGTATTTT. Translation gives CASTTLWATSTDTQYF.

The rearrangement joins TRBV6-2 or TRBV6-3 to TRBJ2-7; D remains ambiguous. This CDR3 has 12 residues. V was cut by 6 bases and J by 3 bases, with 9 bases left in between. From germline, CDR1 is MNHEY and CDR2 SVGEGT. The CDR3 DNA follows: TGTGCCAGCAGCGAAGGAGTCTACGAGCAGTACTTC. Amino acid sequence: CASSEGVYEQYF.

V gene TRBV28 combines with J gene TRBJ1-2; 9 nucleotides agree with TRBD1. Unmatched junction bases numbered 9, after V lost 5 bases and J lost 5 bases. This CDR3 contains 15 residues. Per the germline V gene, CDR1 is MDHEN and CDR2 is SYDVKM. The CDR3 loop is CASSVLGTGKYGYTF. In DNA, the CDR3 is TGTGCCAGCAGTGTCCTTGGGACAGGGAAGTATGGCTACACCTTC.

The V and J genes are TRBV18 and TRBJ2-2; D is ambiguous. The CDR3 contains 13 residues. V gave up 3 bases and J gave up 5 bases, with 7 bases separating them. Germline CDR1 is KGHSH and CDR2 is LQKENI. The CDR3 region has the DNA TGTGCCAGCTCACCCCGGCGGACCGGGGAGCTGTTTTTT. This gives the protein CASSPRRTGELFF.

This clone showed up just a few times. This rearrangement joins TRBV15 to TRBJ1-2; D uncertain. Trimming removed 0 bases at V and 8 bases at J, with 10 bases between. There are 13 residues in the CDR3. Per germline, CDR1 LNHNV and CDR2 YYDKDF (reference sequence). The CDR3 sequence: CATSREGGYGYTF. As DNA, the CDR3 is TGTGCCACCAGCAGAGAAGGAGGGTACGGCTACACCTTC. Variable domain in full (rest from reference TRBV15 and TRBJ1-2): DAMVIQNPRYQVTQFGKPVTLSCSQTLNHNVMYWYQQKSSQAPKLLFHYYDKDFNNEADTPDNFQSRRPNTSFCFLDIRSPGLGDTAMYLCATSREGGYGYTFGSGTRLTVV.

The DNA of the CDR3 is TGTGCCAGCAGCTTAGTTTTCAGGAGTGGCGAGCAGTACTTC. The encoded protein is CASSLVFRSGEQYF. This chain links TRBV7-2 with TRBJ2-7, with D unresolved. Germline values: CDR1 SGHTA, CDR2 FQGNSA. CDR3 length equals 14 residues. Deletions cut 1 base from V and 6 bases from J, with 13 bases between.

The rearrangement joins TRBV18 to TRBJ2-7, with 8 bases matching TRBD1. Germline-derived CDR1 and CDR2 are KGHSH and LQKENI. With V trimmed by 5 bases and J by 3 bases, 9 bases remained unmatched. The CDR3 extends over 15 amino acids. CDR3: CASSSPDRGGYEQYF. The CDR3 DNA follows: TGTGCCAGCTCATCGCCTGACAGGGGTGGCTACGAGCAGTACTTC.

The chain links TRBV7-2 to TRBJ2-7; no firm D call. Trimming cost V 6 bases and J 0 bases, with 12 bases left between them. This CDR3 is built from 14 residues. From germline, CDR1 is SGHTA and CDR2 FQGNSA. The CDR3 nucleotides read TGTGCCAGCAGTCCGGGTCTAAACTCCTACGAGCAGTACTTC. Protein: CASSPGLNSYEQYF.

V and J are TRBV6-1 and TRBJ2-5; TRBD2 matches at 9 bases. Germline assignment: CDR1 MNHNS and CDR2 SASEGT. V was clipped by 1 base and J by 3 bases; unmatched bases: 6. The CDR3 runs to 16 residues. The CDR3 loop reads CASSEGLAGRKETQYF. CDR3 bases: TGTGCCAGCAGTGAAGGTCTAGCGGGGAGAAAAGAGACCCAGTACTTC.

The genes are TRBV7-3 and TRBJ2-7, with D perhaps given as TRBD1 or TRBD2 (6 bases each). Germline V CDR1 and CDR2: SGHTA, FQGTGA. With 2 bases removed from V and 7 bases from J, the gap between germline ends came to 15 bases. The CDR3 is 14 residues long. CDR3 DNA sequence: TGTGCCAGCAGCTTAGGCCCCGGGGGCCGAGAGCAGTACTTC. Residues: CASSLGPGGREQYF.

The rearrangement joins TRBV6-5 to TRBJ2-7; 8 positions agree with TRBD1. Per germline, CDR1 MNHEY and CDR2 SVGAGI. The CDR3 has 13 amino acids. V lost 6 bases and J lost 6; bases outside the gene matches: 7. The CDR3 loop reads CASSRTGSVEQYF. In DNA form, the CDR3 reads TGTGCCAGCAGCCGGACAGGGAGTGTCGAGCAGTACTTC.

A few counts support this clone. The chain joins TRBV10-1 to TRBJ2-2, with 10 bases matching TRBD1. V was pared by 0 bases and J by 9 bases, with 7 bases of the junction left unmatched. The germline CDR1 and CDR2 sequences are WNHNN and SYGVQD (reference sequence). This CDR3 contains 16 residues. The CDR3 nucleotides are TGCGCCAGCAGTGAGTCGGGGGGACAGGGGCCTCGGGAGCTGTTTTTT. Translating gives CASSESGGQGPRELFF.

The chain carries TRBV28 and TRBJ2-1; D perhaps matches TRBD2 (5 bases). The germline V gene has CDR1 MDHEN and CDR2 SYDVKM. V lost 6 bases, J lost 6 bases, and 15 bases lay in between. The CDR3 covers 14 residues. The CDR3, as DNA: TGTGCCAGCAGACTCCCCGGGGTTTCCAATGAGCAGTTCTTC. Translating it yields CASRLPGVSNEQFF.

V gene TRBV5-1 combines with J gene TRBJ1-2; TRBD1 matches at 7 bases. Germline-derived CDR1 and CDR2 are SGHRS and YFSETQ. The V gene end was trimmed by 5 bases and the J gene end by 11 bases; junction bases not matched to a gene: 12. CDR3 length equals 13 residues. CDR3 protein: CASSYLDRREYTF. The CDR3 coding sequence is TGCGCCAGCAGTTACTTGGACAGGAGGGAGTACACCTTC.

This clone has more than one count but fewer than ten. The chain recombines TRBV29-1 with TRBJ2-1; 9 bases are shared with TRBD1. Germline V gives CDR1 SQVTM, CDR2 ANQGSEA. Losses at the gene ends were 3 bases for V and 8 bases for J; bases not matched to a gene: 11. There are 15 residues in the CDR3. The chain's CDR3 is CSVDPWDRESDEQFF. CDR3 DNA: TGCAGCGTTGATCCCTGGGACAGGGAATCCGATGAGCAGTTCTTC.

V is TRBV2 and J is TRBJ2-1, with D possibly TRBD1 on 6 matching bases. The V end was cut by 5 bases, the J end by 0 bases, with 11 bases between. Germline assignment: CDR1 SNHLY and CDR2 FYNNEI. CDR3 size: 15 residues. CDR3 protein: CASSYDRSSYNEQFF. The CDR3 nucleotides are TGTGCCAGCAGTTACGACAGGAGCTCCTACAATGAGCAGTTCTTC. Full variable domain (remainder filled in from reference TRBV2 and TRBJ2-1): EPEVTQTPSHQVTQMGQEVILRCVPISNHLYFYWYRQILGQKVEFLVSFYNNEISEKSEIFDDQFSVERPDGSNFTLKIRSTKLEDSAMYFCASSYDRSSYNEQFFGPGTRLTVL.

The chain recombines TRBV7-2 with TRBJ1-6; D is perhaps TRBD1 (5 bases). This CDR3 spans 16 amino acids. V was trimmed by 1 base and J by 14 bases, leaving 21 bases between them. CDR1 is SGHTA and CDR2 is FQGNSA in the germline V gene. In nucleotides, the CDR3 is TGTGCCAGCAGCTTAGAATACGGGGGGGTCAGGCCCACCCTCCACTTT. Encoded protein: CASSLEYGGVRPTLHF.

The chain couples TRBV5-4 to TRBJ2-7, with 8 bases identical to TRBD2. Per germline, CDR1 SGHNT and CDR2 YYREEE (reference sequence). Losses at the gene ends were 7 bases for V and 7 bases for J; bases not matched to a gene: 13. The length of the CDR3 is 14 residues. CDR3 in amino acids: CASATRRGAEEQYF. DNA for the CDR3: TGTGCCAGCGCAACGAGGCGGGGGGCGGAAGAGCAGTACTTC.